The present entry profiles one TCR beta chain with its context. The antigen is not known. This sample was included in a study of Ad26.COV2.S vaccination and SARS-CoV-2 variants. The repertoire was sequenced with immunoSEQ multiplex PCR; TCRdb's copy has only in-frame clones and lacks some. The sample lists 350,000 to 400,000 clones, about 88% occurring once. Trimming cost V 6 bases and J 3 bases, with 20 bases left between them. From germline, CDR1 is SGHVS and CDR2 FQNEAQ. This CDR3 contains 17 residues. Broader study findings: Vaccinated individuals (as opposed to placebo recipients) had higher spike-specific TCR breadth. Vaccine and placebo recipients had similar non-spike TCR breadth.

Treatment noted: 15 to 20 received Ad26.COV2.S at low or high dose, single or two shots; about 5 received placebo; per-sample allocation not given. Samples came from day 63 after the first vaccine or placebo injection. Boston supplied an adult donor aged 18-55 years. The chain employs TRBV7-8 and TRBJ2-2; D gene uncertain. Sequencing was performed on peripheral blood, taken in a trial of Ad26.COV2.S vaccine versus placebo. The clonotype originates from a person aged 18-65 years who received the Ad26.COV2.S COVID-19 vaccine or a placebo. In DNA, the CDR3 is TGTGCCAGCAGTTACACGACCCCTCTCCTGGACACCGGGGAGCTGTTTTTT. Translation gives CASSYTTPLLDTGELFF.